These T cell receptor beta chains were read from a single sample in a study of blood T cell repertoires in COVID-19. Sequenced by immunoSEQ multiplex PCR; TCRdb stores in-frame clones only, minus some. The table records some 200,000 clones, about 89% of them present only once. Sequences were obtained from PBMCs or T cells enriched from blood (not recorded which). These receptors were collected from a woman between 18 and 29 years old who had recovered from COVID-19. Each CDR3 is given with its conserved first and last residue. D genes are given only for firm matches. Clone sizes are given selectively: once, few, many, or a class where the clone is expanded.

CDR3: CASSQEQGAGTGELFF; DNA: TGTGCCAGCAGCCAGGAACAGGGGGCGGGCACCGGGGAGCTGTTTTTT; D: TRBD1; V: TRBV3-1/TRBV3-2; J: TRBJ2-2; size: -
CDR3: CASRGDRENSPLHF; DNA: TGTGCCAGCAGAGGGGACAGGGAAAATTCACCCCTCCACTTT; D: TRBD1; V: TRBV6-5; J: TRBJ1-6; size: -
CDR3: CASSLVDYSYNEQFF; DNA: TGTGCCAGCAGTTTGGTCGACTACTCCTACAATGAGCAGTTCTTC; D: -; V: TRBV28; J: TRBJ2-1; size: -
CDR3: CASSSGQGATADTQYF; DNA: TGTGCCAGCAGCTCTGGACAGGGAGCAACGGCAGATACGCAGTATTTT; D: TRBD1; V: TRBV7-8; J: TRBJ2-3; size: -
CDR3: CASSPGGGAGANVLTF; DNA: TGTGCCAGCAGCCCTGGTGGAGGGGCTGGGGCCAACGTCCTGACTTTC; D: -; V: TRBV7-9; J: TRBJ2-6; size: -
CDR3: CASSYSGQGNYGYTF; DNA: TGTGCCAGCAGTTACTCGGGACAGGGAAACTATGGCTACACCTTC; D: TRBD1; V: TRBV6-5; J: TRBJ1-2; size: -
CDR3: CASGQGGADGELFF; DNA: TGTGCTAGTGGCCAAGGGGGGGCCGACGGGGAGCTGTTTTTT; D: -; V: TRBV12-5; J: TRBJ2-2; size: -
CDR3: CASSFTSVAGELFF; DNA: TGTGCCAGCAGTTTCACCTCAGTTGCCGGGGAGCTGTTTTTT; D: -; V: TRBV6-5; J: TRBJ2-2; size: -
CDR3: CAWRGQLMSREQYF; DNA: TGTGCCTGGAGGGGACAGTTGATGAGCCGGGAGCAGTACTTC; D: TRBD1; V: TRBV30; J: TRBJ2-7; size: once
CDR3: CASRTAGDTTTTGELFF; DNA: TGTGCCAGCAGGACGGCGGGGGACACTACAACTACCGGGGAGCTGTTTTTT; D: -; V: TRBV5-4; J: TRBJ2-2; size: -
CDR3: CASSARGLAVHEQYF; DNA: TGTGCCAGCAGCGCCAGGGGACTAGCCGTCCACGAGCAGTACTTC; D: TRBD2; V: TRBV5-6; J: TRBJ2-7; size: -
CDR3: CASNSAGTLSNYGYTF; DNA: TGTGCCAGTAATAGTGCCGGGACACTTTCTAACTATGGCTACACCTTC; D: -; V: TRBV19; J: TRBJ1-2; size: -
CDR3: CASSQVWRPNTEAFF; DNA: TGCGCCAGCAGCCAAGTTTGGAGACCGAACACTGAAGCTTTCTTT; D: -; V: TRBV4-1; J: TRBJ1-1; size: once
CDR3: CASSTSGGTSTEAFF; DNA: TGTGCCAGCAGCACTTCAGGGGGAACTAGCACTGAAGCTTTCTTT; D: TRBD1; V: TRBV7-9; J: TRBJ1-1; size: -
CDR3: CASRERGRGDSPLHF; DNA: TGCGCCAGCAGGGAGAGGGGACGGGGGGATTCACCCCTCCACTTT; D: -; V: TRBV5-1; J: TRBJ1-6; size: -
CDR3: CASSSTGGANEKLFF; DNA: TGTGCCAGCAGTTCAACCGGGGGAGCTAATGAAAAACTGTTTTTT; D: -; V: TRBV6-1; J: TRBJ1-4; size: once
CDR3: CASSVDRGGIADTQYF; DNA: TGTGCCAGCAGCGTAGATCGGGGGGGCATAGCAGATACGCAGTATTTT; D: TRBD2; V: TRBV9; J: TRBJ2-3; size: -
CDR3: CASSLDGIYGYTF; DNA: TGTGCCAGCAGCTTAGATGGCATCTATGGCTACACCTTC; D: -; V: TRBV7-9; J: TRBJ1-2; size: -
CDR3: CSVDFSLWLAHSTDTQYF; DNA: TGCAGCGTCGACTTCAGCCTTTGGCTAGCTCATTCCACAGATACGCAGTATTTT; D: -; V: TRBV29-1; J: TRBJ2-3; size: few
CDR3: CASSLQGGLGELFF; DNA: TGTGCCAGCAGCTTACAGGGGGGCCTAGGGGAGCTGTTTTTT; D: -; V: TRBV7-6; J: TRBJ2-2; size: -
CDR3: CASSYRDNLYEQYF; DNA: TGTGCCAGCAGTTACCGGGACAACCTCTACGAGCAGTACTTC; D: -; V: TRBV6-5; J: TRBJ2-7; size: -
CDR3: CASSPWTVNTEAFF; DNA: TGTGCCAGCAGCCCGTGGACAGTGAACACTGAAGCTTTCTTT; D: -; V: TRBV9; J: TRBJ1-1; size: -
CDR3: CASSFQVTGELFF; DNA: TGTGCCAGCAGTTTCCAGGTCACCGGGGAGCTGTTTTTT; D: -; V: TRBV27; J: TRBJ2-2; size: -
CDR3: CASSLGPTGSGQPQHF; DNA: TGCGCCAGCAGCTTGGGGCCTACAGGGTCGGGTCAGCCCCAGCATTTT; D: -; V: TRBV5-1; J: TRBJ1-5; size: once
CDR3: CASSVAWGEVTDTQYF; DNA: TGTGCCAGCAGCGTAGCGTGGGGAGAGGTGACAGATACGCAGTATTTT; D: -; V: TRBV9; J: TRBJ2-3; size: -
CDR3: CSVGRGATEAFF; DNA: TGCAGCGTTGGGCGGGGGGCCACTGAAGCTTTCTTT; D: -; V: TRBV29-1; J: TRBJ1-1; size: -
CDR3: CASNPDTFLSYEQYF; DNA: TGTGCCAGCAACCCAGACACGTTTCTTTCCTACGAGCAGTACTTC; D: -; V: TRBV5-5; J: TRBJ2-7; size: -
CDR3: CASSTYFGPNEKLFF; DNA: TGTGCCAGCAGTACCTACTTTGGGCCTAATGAAAAACTGTTTTTT; D: -; V: TRBV2; J: TRBJ1-4; size: once
CDR3: CASSLESSGVSSYEQYF; DNA: TGCGCCAGCAGCTTGGAGTCTAGCGGGGTTAGCTCCTACGAGCAGTACTTC; D: TRBD2; V: TRBV5-1; J: TRBJ2-7; size: -
CDR3: CASSQSGGATEAFF; DNA: TGTGCCAGCAGCCAATCTGGAGGGGCCACTGAAGCTTTCTTT; D: -; V: TRBV16; J: TRBJ1-1; size: -
CDR3: CASSVQVVHGYTF; DNA: TGTGCCAGCAGTGTCCAGGTAGTCCATGGCTACACCTTC; D: -; V: TRBV2; J: TRBJ1-2; size: -
CDR3: CASSATSGGASKETQYF; DNA: TGCGCCAGCAGCGCGACTAGCGGGGGGGCCAGCAAAGAGACCCAGTACTTC; D: TRBD2; V: TRBV5-1; J: TRBJ2-5; size: -
CDR3: CASSPVVSGDTGELFF; DNA: TGTGCCAGCTCACCAGTCGTCTCAGGTGACACCGGGGAGCTGTTTTTT; D: -; V: TRBV18; J: TRBJ2-2; size: -
CDR3: CASSRGGAALSYEQYF; DNA: TGTGCCAGCAGCCGCGGCGGGGCGGCATTGTCCTACGAGCAGTACTTC; D: -; V: TRBV7-9; J: TRBJ2-7; size: -
CDR3: CASSSTGQGDYGYTF; DNA: TGTGCCAGCAGTTCCACCGGACAGGGGGACTATGGCTACACCTTC; D: TRBD1; V: TRBV6-5; J: TRBJ1-2; size: -
CDR3: CASSSSPGTGSTF; DNA: TGTGCCAGCAGCTCCTCACCCGGGACAGGGTCCACCTTC; D: TRBD1; V: TRBV7-8; J: TRBJ1-2; size: -
CDR3: CASSLEGGGRLSSYNEQFF; DNA: TGTGCCAGCAGCTTAGAGGGCGGGGGCAGACTCAGCTCCTACAATGAGCAGTTCTTC; D: -; V: TRBV7-6; J: TRBJ2-1; size: -
CDR3: CASRLPGQGRYGYTF; DNA: TGCGCCAGCAGACTACCGGGACAGGGAAGGTATGGCTACACCTTC; D: TRBD1; V: TRBV5-1; J: TRBJ1-2; size: -
CDR3: CASSDSAPDTQYF; DNA: TGCGCCAGCAGTGACAGTGCCCCCGATACGCAGTATTTT; D: -; V: TRBV4-1; J: TRBJ2-3; size: -
CDR3: CASSTYRGTNEKLFF; DNA: TGTGCCAGCAGTACATACAGGGGGACTAATGAAAAACTGTTTTTT; D: TRBD1; V: TRBV2; J: TRBJ1-4; size: -
CDR3: CASRAQESGNTIYF; DNA: TGTGCCAGCAGGGCCCAGGAATCTGGAAACACCATATATTTT; D: -; V: TRBV6-5; J: TRBJ1-3; size: -
CDR3: CASSTDRDSHQPQHF; DNA: TGCGCCAGCAGCACGGACAGGGATAGTCATCAGCCCCAGCATTTT; D: TRBD1; V: TRBV5-1; J: TRBJ1-5; size: -
CDR3: CASSPGTDMNTEAFF; DNA: TGTGCCAGCTCACCGGGGACAGATATGAACACTGAAGCTTTCTTT; D: TRBD1; V: TRBV18; J: TRBJ1-1; size: -
CDR3: CAISPAQGPITGYTF; DNA: TGTGCCATCAGCCCCGCTCAGGGGCCCATCACGGGCTACACCTTC; D: -; V: TRBV10-3; J: TRBJ1-2; size: -
CDR3: CASTPSGIADTQYF; DNA: TGTGCCAGCACGCCCTCAGGGATTGCAGATACGCAGTATTTT; D: -; V: TRBV28; J: TRBJ2-3; size: -
CDR3: CASSGSGVPTDTQYF; DNA: TGTGCCAGCAGTGGGTCGGGGGTGCCCACAGATACGCAGTATTTT; D: -; V: TRBV2; J: TRBJ2-3; size: -
CDR3: CASSLLEGWDSPLHF; DNA: TGCGCCAGCAGCTTGCTGGAGGGGTGGGACTCACCCCTCCACTTT; D: -; V: TRBV5-1; J: TRBJ1-6; size: -
CDR3: CASSPFGQEAFF; DNA: TGTGCCAGCAGTCCCTTCGGACAGGAAGCTTTCTTT; D: -; V: TRBV12-3/TRBV12-4; J: TRBJ1-1; size: -
CDR3: CASSQRTSRTQYF; DNA: TGTGCCAGCAGTCAAAGGACTAGCAGGACGCAGTATTTT; D: TRBD2; V: TRBV6-5; J: TRBJ2-3; size: once
CDR3: CASSFTTGIDEQYF; DNA: TGTGCCAGCAGCTTCACGACAGGGATCGACGAGCAGTACTTC; D: TRBD1; V: TRBV7-9; J: TRBJ2-7; size: once
CDR3: CASSLGTVYEQYF; DNA: TGTGCCAGCAGCTTAGGGACAGTCTACGAGCAGTACTTC; D: TRBD1; V: TRBV12-3/TRBV12-4; J: TRBJ2-7; size: -
CDR3: CASSRQGVNEKLFF; DNA: TGTGCCAGCAGCCGACAGGGCGTTAATGAAAAACTGTTTTTT; D: TRBD1; V: TRBV27; J: TRBJ1-4; size: -
CDR3: CASSSGTGNSPLHF; DNA: TGTGCCAGCAGCTCCGGGACAGGGAATTCACCCCTCCACTTT; D: TRBD1; V: TRBV6-5; J: TRBJ1-6; size: -
CDR3: CASSLEREQFF; DNA: TGCGCCAGCAGCTTGGAGCGAGAGCAGTTCTTC; D: -; V: TRBV5-1; J: TRBJ2-1; size: -